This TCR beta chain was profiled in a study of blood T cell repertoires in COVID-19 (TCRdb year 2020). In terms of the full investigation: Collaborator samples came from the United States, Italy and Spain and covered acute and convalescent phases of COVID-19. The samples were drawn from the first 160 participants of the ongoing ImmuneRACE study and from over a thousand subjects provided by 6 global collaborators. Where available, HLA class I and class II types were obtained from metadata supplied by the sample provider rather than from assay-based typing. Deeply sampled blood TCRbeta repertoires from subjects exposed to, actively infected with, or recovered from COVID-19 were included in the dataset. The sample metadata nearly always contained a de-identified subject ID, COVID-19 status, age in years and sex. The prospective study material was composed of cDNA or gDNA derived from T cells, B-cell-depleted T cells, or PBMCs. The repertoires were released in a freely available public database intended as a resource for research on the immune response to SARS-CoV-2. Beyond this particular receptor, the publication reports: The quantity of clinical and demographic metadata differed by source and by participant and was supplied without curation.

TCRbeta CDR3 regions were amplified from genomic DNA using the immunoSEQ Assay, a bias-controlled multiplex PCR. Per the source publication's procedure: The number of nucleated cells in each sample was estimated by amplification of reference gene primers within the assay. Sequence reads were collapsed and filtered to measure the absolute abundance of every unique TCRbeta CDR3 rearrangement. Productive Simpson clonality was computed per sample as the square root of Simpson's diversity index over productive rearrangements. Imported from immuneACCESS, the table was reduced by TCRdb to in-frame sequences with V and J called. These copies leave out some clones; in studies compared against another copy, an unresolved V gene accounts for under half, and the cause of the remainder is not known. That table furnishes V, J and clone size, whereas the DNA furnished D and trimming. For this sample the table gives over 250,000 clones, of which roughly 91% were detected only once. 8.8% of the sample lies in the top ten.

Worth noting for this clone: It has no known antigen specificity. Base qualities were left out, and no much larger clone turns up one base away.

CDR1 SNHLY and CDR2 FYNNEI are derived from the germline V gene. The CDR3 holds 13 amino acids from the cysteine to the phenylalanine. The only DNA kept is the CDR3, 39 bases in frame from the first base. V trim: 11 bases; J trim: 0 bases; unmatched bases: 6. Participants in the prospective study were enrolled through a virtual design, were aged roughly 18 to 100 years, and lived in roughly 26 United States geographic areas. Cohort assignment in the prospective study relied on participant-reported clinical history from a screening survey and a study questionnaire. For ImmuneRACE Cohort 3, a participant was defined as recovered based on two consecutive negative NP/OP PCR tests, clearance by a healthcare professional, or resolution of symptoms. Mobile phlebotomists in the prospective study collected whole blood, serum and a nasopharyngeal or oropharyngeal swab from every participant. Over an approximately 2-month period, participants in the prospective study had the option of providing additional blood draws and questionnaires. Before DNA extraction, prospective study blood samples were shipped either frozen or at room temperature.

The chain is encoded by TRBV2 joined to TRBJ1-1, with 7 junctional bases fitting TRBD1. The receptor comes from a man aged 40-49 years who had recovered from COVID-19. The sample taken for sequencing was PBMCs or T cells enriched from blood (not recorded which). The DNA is TGTGCCGGTGGGACAGAGATGAACACTGAAGCTTTCTTT. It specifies CAGGTEMNTEAFF. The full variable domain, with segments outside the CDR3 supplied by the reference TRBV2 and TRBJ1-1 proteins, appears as EPEVTQTPSHQVTQMGQEVILRCVPISNHLYFYWYRQILGQKVEFLVSFYNNEISEKSEIFDDQFSVERPDGSNFTLKIRSTKLEDSAMYFCAGGTEMNTEAFFGQGTRLTVV.